These 7 T cell receptor beta chains came from one sample sequenced in a study of identical twins' blood T cells. TCRdb itself ran the 5' RACE reads through MiXCR, one entry per CDR3 protein. Seen here are a few hundred thousand distinct CDR3 sequences, roughly 27% observed once, and the top ten hold 6.1%. Sequencing used PBMCs. These receptors were collected from a woman between 18 and 55 years old in good health.

V and J are TRBV2 and TRBJ2-1, with 7 nucleotides matching TRBD2. Per germline, CDR1 SNHLY and CDR2 FYNNEI. The CDR3 sequence is 15 residues long. Trimming removed 3 bases from V and 4 bases from J; junction bases left unmatched: 6. CDR3 bases: TGTGCCAGCAGTGATTCCAGCGGGACTTACAATGAGCAGTTCTTC. This codes for CASSDSSGTYNEQFF.

The table lists this clonotype with a few counts. The V gene is TRBV27, the J gene TRBJ1-1; 9 bases agree with TRBD1. The CDR3 totals 14 residues. The germline V gene has CDR1 MNHEY and CDR2 SMNVEV (reference sequence). The junction had 6 bases not matched to a gene; V was cut back by 2 bases and J by 8 bases. CDR3 bases: TGTGCCAGCAGTTTAAGGGTCGACAGGGGGGAAGCTTTCTTT. Translation gives CASSLRVDRGEAFF.

In regard to this clonotype: An end of the junction does not agree with germline; a read error may underlie this. The chain has TRBV20-1 and TRBJ1-5, with unresolved D. The CDR3 runs to 16 residues. CDR1 and CDR2 (germline): DFQATT, SNEGSKA (reference sequence). The CDR3 DNA is TGCGGTGCTAAGGAGGTCGGACGGACGAAAAATCAGCCCCAGCATTTT. Translation: CGAKEVGRTKNQPQHF.

The sample holds a few counts of this clonotype. This sequence joins TRBV20-1 and TRBJ1-5; D is unclear. Trimming shortened V by 1 base and J by 3 bases, and 7 bases separated the two germline ends. CDR1 is DFQATT and CDR2 is SNEGSKA in the germline V gene (reference sequence). The CDR3 has 13 amino acids. CDR3 coding DNA: TGCAGTGCTAGAGGGGCAGCCAATCAGCCCCAGCATTTT. It yields the protein CSARGAANQPQHF.

The chain has TRBV3-1 and TRBJ1-3, with a weak D call TRBD1 (6 bases). The CDR3 spans 16 residues. Germline V gene data show CDR1 as LGHDT and CDR2 as YNNKEL (reference sequence). V was pared by 0 bases and J by 2 bases, with 11 bases between. This CDR3 is CASSQEGGGAGNTIYF. The DNA for the CDR3 is TGTGCCAGCAGCCAAGAAGGAGGGGGAGCTGGAAACACCATATATTTT. The whole variable domain, filled in from reference TRBV3-1 and TRBJ1-3, reads DTAVSQTPKYLVTQMGNDKSIKCEQNLGHDTMYWYKQDSKKFLKIMFSYNNKELIINETVPNRFSPKSPDKAHLNLHINSLELGDSAVYFCASSQEGGGAGNTIYFGEGSWLTVV.

The chain links TRBV27 to TRBJ1-1, with D possibly being TRBD1 (5 bases). The germline V gene encodes CDR1 MNHEY and CDR2 SMNVEV (reference sequence). This CDR3 is 16 amino acids long. V lost 3 bases and J lost 1, with 15 bases in between. The CDR3 bases are TGTGCCAGCAGTTTTAATGAGGGGCGGGGGAACACTGAAGCTTTCTTT. This gives the protein CASSFNEGRGNTEAFF.

The genes are TRBV3-1 and TRBJ1-6, with a weak D call TRBD1 (6 bases). The CDR3 consists of 13 residues. Germline V gene sequence: CDR1 LGHDT, CDR2 YNNKEL (reference sequence). The germline V and J ends were trimmed by 8 bases and 10 bases, with 15 bases remaining between them. The CDR3 DNA reads as TGTGCCAGCCAGCCCGACAGGCCATCACCCCTCCACTTT. Protein sequence: CASQPDRPSPLHF. Using reference TRBV3-1 and TRBJ1-6 for the parts outside the CDR3, the full variable domain is DTAVSQTPKYLVTQMGNDKSIKCEQNLGHDTMYWYKQDSKKFLKIMFSYNNKELIINETVPNRFSPKSPDKAHLNLHINSLELGDSAVYFCASQPDRPSPLHFGNGTRLTVT.